This T cell receptor (beta chain) was recorded in a study of CD8 T cells in Susac syndrome. Study-wide context: Eight or nine of the sequenced Susac syndrome patients were in remission, and roughly six had active disease. Notes on the study in general: In Susac syndrome, CD4+ T cell repertoires lacked any clonal expansion.

As concerns this clonotype: Antigen specificity is unknown.

Germline CDR1 and CDR2: DFQATT and SNEGSKA (reference sequence). Unmatched junction bases numbered 9, after V lost 3 bases and J lost 6 bases. CDR3 length: 14 amino acids. TCR beta sequencing covered blood CD8+ and CD4+ T cells. Random hexamers were used to reverse transcribe an amount of about 0.45 to 1 ug RNA. TCRdb independently ran MiXCR on the immunoSEQ multiplex PCR reads; one entry per CDR3 protein. The sample lists some 180,000 distinct CDR3 sequences; around 94% were seen once. Material: CD4+ T cells from PBMCs. V gene TRBV20-1 combines with J gene TRBJ1-2; 8 bases fit TRBD1. This TCR derives from a human donor with Susac syndrome. CDR3 amino acids: CSASSDREVDGYTF. The CDR3 nucleotides are TGCAGTGCTAGCTCGGACAGGGAGGTTGATGGCTACACCTTC.